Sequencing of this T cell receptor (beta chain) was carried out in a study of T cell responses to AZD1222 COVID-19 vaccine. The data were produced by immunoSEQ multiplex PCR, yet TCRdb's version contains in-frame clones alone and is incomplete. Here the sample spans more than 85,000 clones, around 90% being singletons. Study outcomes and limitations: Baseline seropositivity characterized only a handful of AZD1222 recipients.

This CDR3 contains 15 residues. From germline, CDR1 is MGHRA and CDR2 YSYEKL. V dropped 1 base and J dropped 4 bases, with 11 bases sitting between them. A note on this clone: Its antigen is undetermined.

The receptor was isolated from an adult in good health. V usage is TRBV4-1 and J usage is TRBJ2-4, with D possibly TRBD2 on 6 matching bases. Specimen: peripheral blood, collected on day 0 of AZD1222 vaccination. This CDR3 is CASSQVGSQKNIQYF. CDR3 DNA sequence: TGCGCCAGCAGCCAAGTCGGGAGCCAAAAAAACATTCAGTACTTC.